This T cell receptor beta chain was retrieved from a study of shared clonotypes between healthy human individuals. For the study at large: The donors, a couple of women and a few men, were aged 18 to 49.

All donors qualified as healthy HIV-negative adults and had experienced no recent acute infections or vaccinations. The CDR3 runs to 11 residues. Germline lookup yields CDR1 SEHNR and CDR2 FQNEAQ (reference sequence). Trimming cost V 3 bases and J 6 bases, with 5 bases left between them. The run depth of the assay was deep. The table came from immunoSEQ multiplex PCR; TCRdb's copy has only in-frame clones and leaves some out. In the table there are roughly 95,000 clones, 40% to 55% of which are singletons. On this clone: What it binds is unknown.

Findings and limits, study-wide: What limited the represented genetic and exposure-history diversity was the small number of donors.

The chain is built from TRBV7-9 and TRBJ1-2; D unresolved. Sample: PBMCs. This sequence originates from a woman aged 40 to 50 in good health. Some clones in this sample may be carry-over from other donors' samples. CDR3 residues: CASSFSDGYTF. The CDR3 DNA is TGTGCCAGCAGCTTTAGTGATGGCTACACCTTC. The entire variable domain, with the rest obtained from reference TRBV7-9 and TRBJ1-2, is as follows: DTGVSQNPRHKITKRGQNVTFRCDPISEHNRLYWYRQTLGQGPEFLTYFQNEAQLEKSRLLSDRFSAERPKGSFSTLEIQRTEQGDSAMYLCASSFSDGYTFGSGTRLTVV.